This T cell receptor beta chain was sequenced for a study of T cell responses to AZD1222 COVID-19 vaccine. On this clone itself: The target antigen is unknown.

Sequencing was performed with immunoSEQ multiplex PCR; in TCRdb, only in-frame clones are kept and a portion is missing. The sample gives some 190,000 clones, 85% to 95% of which show up once; around 2% is in the top ten. The CDR3 has 15 amino acids. Germline assignment: CDR1 MNHGY and CDR2 SVAAGI. Trimming stripped 6 bases from V and 5 bases from J, with 18 bases between. Study-wide points: Donors, mostly white British, included more females; clonal diversity was possibly underestimated. The breadth and depth of Spike-specific TCRs increased once two AZD1222 doses had been given. Seropositive AZD1222 recipients at baseline numbered only 6 or 7. Only after the peak T cell response were repertoires sampled.

This TCR was recovered from an adult who received the AZD1222 COVID-19 vaccine. The V and J genes are TRBV6-9 and TRBJ2-3, with D uncertain. Sequenced material: peripheral blood, taken 28 days after the second AZD1222 dose. The CDR3 nucleotides read TGTGCCAGCAGGGTCCAAGTCGGGTCGAGAGATACGCAGTATTTT. It encodes CASRVQVGSRDTQYF.